The table lists the clone carrying this TCR beta chain with a few counts. The antigen is undetermined. The unsorted libraries were made from 2 million PBMCs kept at -80 C. The V gene's germline CDR1 is SGHRS and CDR2 YFSETQ. CDR3 length: 15 residues. V gave up 1 base and J gave up 6 bases, with 15 bases separating them. The data originate from a study of neurological immune-mediated disorders. Broader study findings: Phylogenetic grouping assigned the repertoires of 18 of 34 multiple sclerosis patients to one related-CDR3 cluster, which constitutes a possible signature. Because no CDR3 amino acid sequences were shared across subjects by expanded clones, private repertoires were suggested in all groups.

Each sequencing run yielded over 200 million TCR-beta sequences from 15-18 subjects. MiXCR, run by TCRdb on the 5' RACE reads, gives a single entry per CDR3 protein. The top ten hold around 3% of the sample, which has about 55,000 distinct CDR3 sequences, roughly 4.6% seen once. This chain joins TRBV5-1 and TRBJ2-3; D not certain. Material: PBMCs. This TCR came from a man aged 45 to 65 with multiple sclerosis. The CDR3 sequence: CASSLRPIEGDTQYF. For the CDR3, the DNA is TGCGCCAGCAGCTTGCGGCCAATAGAAGGGGATACGCAGTATTTT.